This T cell receptor (beta chain) was profiled in a study of Tregs in tolerant kidney transplant recipients. The study, taken as a whole, reports: Tolerant patients' donor-specific Tregs expanded beyond overall Tregs, suggesting antigen-driven growth.

Here immunoSEQ multiplex PCR was the method, and the copy in TCRdb shows in-frame clones only, minus some. The sample records 69,000 or so clones, 85% to 90% being singletons. As regards this clone: Its specificity is unknown.

In germline, CDR1 is SGDLS, CDR2 YYNGEE. Trimming took off 4 bases at V and 9 bases at J, with 20 bases between the two ends. This CDR3 contains 15 residues. Sequencing was performed on CD4+ T cells from blood, taken before the transplant. The chain is built from TRBV9 and TRBJ1-5; maybe TRBD1 (6 bases). The clonotype comes from a human donor who received a combined kidney and bone marrow transplant. The CDR3: CASSTDDRTDRPQHF. The CDR3 DNA sequence: TGTGCCAGCAGCACGGACGACAGGACGGACAGGCCCCAGCATTTT.